This T cell receptor (beta chain) emerged from a study of beta chain features in type 1 diabetes. Across the study: Healthy donors and patients had similar age, gender and cell yields.

Germline lookup yields CDR1 MDHEN and CDR2 SYDVKM. Trimming cost V 5 bases and J 5 bases, with 6 bases left between them. This CDR3 contains 11 residues. Sorted populations all exceeded 98% purity. Sequencing targeted expressed TCRB transcripts, as all isolated RNA had been reverse transcribed. The method was immunoSEQ multiplex PCR; TCRdb's version includes in-frame clones alone and lacks a portion of them. Among about 620,000 clones, roughly a sixth were seen once, and the ten largest hold about 0.086%. This clone was observed a handful of times. The sample carries other DNA sequences with the same CDR3.

Sample: naive CD4+ T cells from blood. This clonotype was sampled from a man aged 18 to 29 in good health. This chain links TRBV28 with TRBJ2-5; D gene uncertain. The CDR3 here is CASSLKETQYF. In DNA form, the CDR3 reads TGTGCCAGCAGTCTGAAGGAGACCCAGTACTTC.